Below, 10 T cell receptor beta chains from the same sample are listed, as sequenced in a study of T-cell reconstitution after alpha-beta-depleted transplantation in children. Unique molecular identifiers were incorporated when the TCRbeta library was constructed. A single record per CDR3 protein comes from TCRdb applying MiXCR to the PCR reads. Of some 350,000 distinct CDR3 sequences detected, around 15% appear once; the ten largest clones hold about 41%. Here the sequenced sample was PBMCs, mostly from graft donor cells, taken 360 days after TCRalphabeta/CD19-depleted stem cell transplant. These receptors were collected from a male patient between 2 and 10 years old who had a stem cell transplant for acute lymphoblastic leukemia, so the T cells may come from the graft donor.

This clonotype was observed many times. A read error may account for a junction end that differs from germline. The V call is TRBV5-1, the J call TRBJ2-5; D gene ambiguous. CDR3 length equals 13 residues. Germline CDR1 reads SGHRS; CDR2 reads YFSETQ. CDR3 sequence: CASSLGSQETQYF. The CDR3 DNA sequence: TGTGCCAGCAGCTTAGGAAGCCAAGAGACCCAGTACTTC.

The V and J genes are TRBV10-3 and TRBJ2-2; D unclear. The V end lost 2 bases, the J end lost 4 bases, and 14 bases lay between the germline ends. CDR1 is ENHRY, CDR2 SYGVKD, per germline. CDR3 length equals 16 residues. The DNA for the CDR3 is TGTGCCATCAGTGAGGGTCTTGGCCTCTCCACCGGGGAGCTGTTTTTT. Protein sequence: CAISEGLGLSTGELFF.

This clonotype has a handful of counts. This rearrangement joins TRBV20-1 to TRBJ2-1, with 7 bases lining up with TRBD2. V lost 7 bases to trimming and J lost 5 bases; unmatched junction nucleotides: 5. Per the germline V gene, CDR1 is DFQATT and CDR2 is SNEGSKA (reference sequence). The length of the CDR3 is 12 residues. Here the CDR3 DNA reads TGCAGTGTGGGGGAGGGCCACAATGAGCAGTTCTTC. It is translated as CSVGEGHNEQFF.

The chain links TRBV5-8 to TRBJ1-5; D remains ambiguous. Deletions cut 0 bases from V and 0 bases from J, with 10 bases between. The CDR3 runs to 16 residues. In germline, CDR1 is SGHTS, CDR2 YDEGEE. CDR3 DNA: TGTGCCAGCAGCTTGGTCCAGACATATAGCAATCAGCCCCAGCATTTT. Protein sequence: CASSLVQTYSNQPQHF.

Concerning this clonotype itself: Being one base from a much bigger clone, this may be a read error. The CDR3 coding sequence is TGTGCCATCAGTGAGTTCTACGAGCAGTACTTC. Translating gives CAISEFYEQYF. The rearrangement links TRBV10-3 to TRBJ2-7; D unresolved. The CDR3 length is 11 residues. V gave up 1 base and J gave up 3 bases, with 1 base separating them. Germline V gene lookup returns CDR1 ENHRY and CDR2 SYGVKD.

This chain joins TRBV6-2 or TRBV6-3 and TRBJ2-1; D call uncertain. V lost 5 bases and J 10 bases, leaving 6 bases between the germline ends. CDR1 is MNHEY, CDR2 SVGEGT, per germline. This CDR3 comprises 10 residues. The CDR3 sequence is CASSDREQFF. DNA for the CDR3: TGTGCCAGCAGTGACCGGGAGCAGTTCTTC.

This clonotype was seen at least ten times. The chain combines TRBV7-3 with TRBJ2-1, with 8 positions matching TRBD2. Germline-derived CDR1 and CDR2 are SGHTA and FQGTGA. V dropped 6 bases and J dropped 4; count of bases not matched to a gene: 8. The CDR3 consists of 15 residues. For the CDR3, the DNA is TGTGCCAGCAGTGAAGCGGCTAGCGGGTACAATGAGCAGTTCTTC. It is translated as CASSEAASGYNEQFF.

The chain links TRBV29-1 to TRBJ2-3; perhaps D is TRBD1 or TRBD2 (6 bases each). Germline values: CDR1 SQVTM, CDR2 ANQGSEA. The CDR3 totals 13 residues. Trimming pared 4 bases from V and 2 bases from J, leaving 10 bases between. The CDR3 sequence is CSVVGGPTDTQYF. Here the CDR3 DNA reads TGCAGCGTTGTTGGGGGGCCCACAGATACGCAGTATTTT.

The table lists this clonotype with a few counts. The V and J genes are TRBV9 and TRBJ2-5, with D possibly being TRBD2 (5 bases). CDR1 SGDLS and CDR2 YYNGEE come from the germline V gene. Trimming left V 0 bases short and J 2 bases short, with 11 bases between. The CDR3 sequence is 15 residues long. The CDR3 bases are TGTGCCAGCAGCGTAGGTCGGCAGCGGCAAGAGACCCAGTACTTC. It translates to CASSVGRQRQETQYF.

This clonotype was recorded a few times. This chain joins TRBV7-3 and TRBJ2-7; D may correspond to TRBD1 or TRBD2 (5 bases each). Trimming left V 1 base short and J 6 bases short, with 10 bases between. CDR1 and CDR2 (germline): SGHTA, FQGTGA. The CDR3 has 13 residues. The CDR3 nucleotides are TGTGCCAGCAGCTTAAGGGGGTGGGGCGAGCAGTACTTC. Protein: CASSLRGWGEQYF. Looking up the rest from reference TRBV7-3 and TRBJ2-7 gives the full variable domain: GAGVSQTPSNKVTEKGKYVELRCDPISGHTALYWYRQSLGQGPEFLIYFQGTGAADDSGLPNDRFFAVRPEGSVSTLKIQRTERGDSAVYLCASSLRGWGEQYFGPGTRLTVT.